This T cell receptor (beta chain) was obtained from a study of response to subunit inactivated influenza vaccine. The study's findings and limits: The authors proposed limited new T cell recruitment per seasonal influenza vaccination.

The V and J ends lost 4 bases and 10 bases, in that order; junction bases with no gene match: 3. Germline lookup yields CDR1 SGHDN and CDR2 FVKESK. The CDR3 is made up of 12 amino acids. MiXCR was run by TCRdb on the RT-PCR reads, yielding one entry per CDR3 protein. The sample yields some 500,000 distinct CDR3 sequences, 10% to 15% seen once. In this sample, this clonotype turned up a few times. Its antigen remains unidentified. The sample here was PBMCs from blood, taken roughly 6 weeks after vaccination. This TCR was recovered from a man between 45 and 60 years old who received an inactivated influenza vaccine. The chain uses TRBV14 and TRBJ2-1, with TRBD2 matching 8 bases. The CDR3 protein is CASSPREGEQFF. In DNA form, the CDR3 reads TGTGCCAGCAGCCCACGGGAGGGAGAGCAGTTCTTC.